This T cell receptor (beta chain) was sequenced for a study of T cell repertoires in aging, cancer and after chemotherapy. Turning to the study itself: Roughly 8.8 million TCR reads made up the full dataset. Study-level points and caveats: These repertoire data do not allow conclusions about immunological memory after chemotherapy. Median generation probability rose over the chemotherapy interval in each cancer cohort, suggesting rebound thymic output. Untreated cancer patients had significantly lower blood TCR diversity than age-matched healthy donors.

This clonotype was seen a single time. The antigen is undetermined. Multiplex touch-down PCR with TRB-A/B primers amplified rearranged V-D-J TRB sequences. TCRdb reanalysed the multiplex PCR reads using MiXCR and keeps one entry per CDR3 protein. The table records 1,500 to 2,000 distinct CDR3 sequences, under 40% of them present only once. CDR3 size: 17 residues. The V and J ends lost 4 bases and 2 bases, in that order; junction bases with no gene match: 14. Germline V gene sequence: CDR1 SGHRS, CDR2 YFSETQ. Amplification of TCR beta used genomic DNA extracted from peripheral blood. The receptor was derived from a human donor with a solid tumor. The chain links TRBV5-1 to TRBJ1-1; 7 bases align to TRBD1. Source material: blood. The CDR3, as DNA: TGCGCCAGCAGCCATCTACCTACAGGGACAGCCAACACTGAAGCTTTCTTT. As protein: CASSHLPTGTANTEAFF.